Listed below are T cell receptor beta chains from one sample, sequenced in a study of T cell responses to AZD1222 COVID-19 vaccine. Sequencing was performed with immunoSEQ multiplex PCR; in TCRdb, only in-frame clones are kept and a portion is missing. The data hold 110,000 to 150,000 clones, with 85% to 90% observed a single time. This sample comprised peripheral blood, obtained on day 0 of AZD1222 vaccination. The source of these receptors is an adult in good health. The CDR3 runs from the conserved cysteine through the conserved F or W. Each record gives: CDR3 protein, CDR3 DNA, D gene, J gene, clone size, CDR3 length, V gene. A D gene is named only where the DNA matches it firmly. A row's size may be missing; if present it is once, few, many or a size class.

CDR3 protein: CASTKRSNMNTEAFF; CDR3 DNA: TGTGCCAGTACCAAACGCAGCAATATGAACACTGAAGCTTTCTTT; D gene: -; J gene: TRBJ1-1; clone size: -; CDR3 length: 15; V gene: TRBV9
CDR3 protein: CASSLMAGTISEAFF; CDR3 DNA: TGTGCCAGCAGTTTAATGGCAGGGACGATTTCTGAAGCTTTCTTT; D gene: -; J gene: TRBJ1-1; clone size: -; CDR3 length: 15; V gene: TRBV27
CDR3 protein: CASSGTSRVTDTQYF; CDR3 DNA: TGTGCCAGCAGCGGGACTAGCCGGGTCACAGATACGCAGTATTTT; D gene: TRBD2; J gene: TRBJ2-3; clone size: once; CDR3 length: 15; V gene: TRBV7-9
CDR3 protein: CASSTTGLEPQHF; CDR3 DNA: TGTGCCAGCAGTACCACAGGTTTGGAGCCCCAGCATTTT; D gene: -; J gene: TRBJ1-5; clone size: -; CDR3 length: 13; V gene: TRBV6-5
CDR3 protein: CASRAGSGTEAFF; CDR3 DNA: TGTGCCAGCAGGGCGGGGTCAGGCACTGAAGCTTTCTTT; D gene: -; J gene: TRBJ1-1; clone size: -; CDR3 length: 13; V gene: TRBV7-9
CDR3 protein: CASSYGGPQETQYF; CDR3 DNA: TGTGCCAGCAGTTACGGGGGACCTCAAGAGACCCAGTACTTC; D gene: -; J gene: TRBJ2-5; clone size: many; CDR3 length: 14; V gene: TRBV6-5
CDR3 protein: CASSLLSASPLHF; CDR3 DNA: TGTGCCAGCAGCTTACTTTCGGCTTCACCCCTCCACTTT; D gene: -; J gene: TRBJ1-6; clone size: -; CDR3 length: 13; V gene: TRBV7-3
CDR3 protein: CASSRGQVLSYEQYF; CDR3 DNA: TGTGCCAGCAGCCGCGGACAGGTTCTTTCTTACGAGCAGTACTTC; D gene: TRBD1; J gene: TRBJ2-7; clone size: -; CDR3 length: 15; V gene: TRBV2
CDR3 protein: CASSPQTTSNTEAFF; CDR3 DNA: TGTGCCAGCAGCCCTCAGACAACCTCGAACACTGAAGCTTTCTTT; D gene: -; J gene: TRBJ1-1; clone size: -; CDR3 length: 15; V gene: TRBV5-4
CDR3 protein: CASSFEGEKLFF; CDR3 DNA: TGCGCCAGCAGCTTTGAGGGAGAAAAACTGTTTTTT; D gene: -; J gene: TRBJ1-4; clone size: -; CDR3 length: 12; V gene: TRBV5-1
CDR3 protein: CASSAQGAGNTIYF; CDR3 DNA: TGTGCCAGCAGCGCGCAGGGGGCTGGAAACACCATATATTTT; D gene: TRBD1; J gene: TRBJ1-3; clone size: few; CDR3 length: 14; V gene: TRBV7-3
CDR3 protein: CASSRGWTVTGNTIYF; CDR3 DNA: TGTGCCAGCAGCCGCGGTTGGACAGTTACTGGAAACACCATATATTTT; D gene: -; J gene: TRBJ1-3; clone size: -; CDR3 length: 16; V gene: TRBV25-1
CDR3 protein: CASSPQGSFGNTIYF; CDR3 DNA: TGTGCCAGCAGCCCCCAGGGGAGCTTTGGAAACACCATATATTTT; D gene: -; J gene: TRBJ1-3; clone size: -; CDR3 length: 15; V gene: TRBV7-9
CDR3 protein: CASSDSSGSGYTF; CDR3 DNA: TGTGCCAGCAGCGATAGCTCGGGTAGCGGCTACACCTTC; D gene: -; J gene: TRBJ1-2; clone size: -; CDR3 length: 13; V gene: TRBV9
CDR3 protein: CASSMALTGETQYF; CDR3 DNA: TGTGCCAGCAGCATGGCGCTAACGGGAGAGACCCAGTACTTC; D gene: -; J gene: TRBJ2-5; clone size: -; CDR3 length: 14; V gene: TRBV5-6